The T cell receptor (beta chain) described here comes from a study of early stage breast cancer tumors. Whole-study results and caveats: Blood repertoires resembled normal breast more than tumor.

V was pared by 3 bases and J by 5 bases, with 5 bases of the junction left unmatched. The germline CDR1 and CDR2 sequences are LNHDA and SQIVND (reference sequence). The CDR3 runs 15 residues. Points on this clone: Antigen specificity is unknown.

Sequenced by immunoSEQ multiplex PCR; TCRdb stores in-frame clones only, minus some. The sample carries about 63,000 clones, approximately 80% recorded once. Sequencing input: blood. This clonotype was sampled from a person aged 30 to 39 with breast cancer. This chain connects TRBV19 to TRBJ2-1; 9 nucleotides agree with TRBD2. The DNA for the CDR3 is TGTGCCAGTAGTATTCAGACTAGCGGCAACAATGAGCAGTTCTTC. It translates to CASSIQTSGNNEQFF.